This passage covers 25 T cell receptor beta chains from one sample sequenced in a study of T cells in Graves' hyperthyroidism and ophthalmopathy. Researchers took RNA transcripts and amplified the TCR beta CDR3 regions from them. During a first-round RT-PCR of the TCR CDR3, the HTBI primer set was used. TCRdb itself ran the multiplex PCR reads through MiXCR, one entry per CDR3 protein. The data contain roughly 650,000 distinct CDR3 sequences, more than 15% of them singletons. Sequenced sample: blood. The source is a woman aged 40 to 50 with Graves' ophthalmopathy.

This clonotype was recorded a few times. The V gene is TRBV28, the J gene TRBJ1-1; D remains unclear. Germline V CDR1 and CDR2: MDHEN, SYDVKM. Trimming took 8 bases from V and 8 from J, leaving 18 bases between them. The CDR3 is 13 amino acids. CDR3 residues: CASLSPVVKEAFF. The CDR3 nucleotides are TGTGCCAGCCTATCACCGGTTGTAAAAGAAGCTTTCTTT.

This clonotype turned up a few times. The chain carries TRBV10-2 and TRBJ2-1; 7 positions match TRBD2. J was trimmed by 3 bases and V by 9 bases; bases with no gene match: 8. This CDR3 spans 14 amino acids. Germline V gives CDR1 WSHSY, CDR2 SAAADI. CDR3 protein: CARLAGACYNEQFF. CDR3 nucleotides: TGCGCCAGATTAGCGGGTGCCTGCTACAATGAGCAGTTCTTC.

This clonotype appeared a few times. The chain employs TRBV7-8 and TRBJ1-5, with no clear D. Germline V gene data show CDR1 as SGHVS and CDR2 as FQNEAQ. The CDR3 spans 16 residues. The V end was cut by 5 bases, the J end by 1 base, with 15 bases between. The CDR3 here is CASSPDRMLSNQPQHF. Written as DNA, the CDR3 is TGTGCCAGCAGCCCCGACCGGATGTTAAGCAATCAGCCCCAGCATTTT.

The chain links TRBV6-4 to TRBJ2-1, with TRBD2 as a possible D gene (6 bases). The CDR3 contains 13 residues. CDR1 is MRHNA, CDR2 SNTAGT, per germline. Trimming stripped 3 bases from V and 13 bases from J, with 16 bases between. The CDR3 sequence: CASSEKEGTHQFF. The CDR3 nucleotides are TGTGCCAGCAGTGAAAAGGAAGGGACTCACCAGTTCTTC.

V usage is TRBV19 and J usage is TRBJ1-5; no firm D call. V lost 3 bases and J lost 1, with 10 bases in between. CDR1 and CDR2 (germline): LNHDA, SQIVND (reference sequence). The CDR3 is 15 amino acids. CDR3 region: CASSMWWESNQPQHF. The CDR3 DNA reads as TGTGCCAGTAGTATGTGGTGGGAGAGCAATCAGCCCCAGCATTTT.

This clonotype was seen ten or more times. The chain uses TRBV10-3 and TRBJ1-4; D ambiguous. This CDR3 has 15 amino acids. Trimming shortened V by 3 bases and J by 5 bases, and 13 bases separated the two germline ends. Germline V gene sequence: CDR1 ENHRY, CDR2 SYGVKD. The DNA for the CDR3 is TGTGCCATCAGTGATCCCTCCGCGGGGAATGAAAAACTGTTTTTT. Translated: CAISDPSAGNEKLFF.

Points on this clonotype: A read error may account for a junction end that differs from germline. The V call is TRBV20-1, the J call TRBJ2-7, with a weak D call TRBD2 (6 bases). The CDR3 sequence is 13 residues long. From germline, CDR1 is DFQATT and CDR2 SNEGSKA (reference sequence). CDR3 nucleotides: TGCAGTGTTAGAGGGGCGGGATTCAACGAGCAGTACTTC. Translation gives CSVRGAGFNEQYF.

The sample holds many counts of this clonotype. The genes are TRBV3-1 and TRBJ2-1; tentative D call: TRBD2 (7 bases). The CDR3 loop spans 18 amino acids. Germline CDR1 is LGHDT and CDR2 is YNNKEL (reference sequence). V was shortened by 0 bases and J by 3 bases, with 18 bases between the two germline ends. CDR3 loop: CASSQEFGGGRLYNEQFF. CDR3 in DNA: TGTGCCAGCAGCCAAGAGTTTGGGGGGGGCAGGCTCTACAATGAGCAGTTCTTC.

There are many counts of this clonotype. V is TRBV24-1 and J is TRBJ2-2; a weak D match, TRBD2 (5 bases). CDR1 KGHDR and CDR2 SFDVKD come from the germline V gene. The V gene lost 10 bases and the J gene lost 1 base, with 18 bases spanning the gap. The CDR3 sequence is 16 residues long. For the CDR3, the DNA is TGTGCCACTTCATCACCGGCAGGACTGAACACCGGGGAGCTGTTTTTT. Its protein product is CATSSPAGLNTGELFF.

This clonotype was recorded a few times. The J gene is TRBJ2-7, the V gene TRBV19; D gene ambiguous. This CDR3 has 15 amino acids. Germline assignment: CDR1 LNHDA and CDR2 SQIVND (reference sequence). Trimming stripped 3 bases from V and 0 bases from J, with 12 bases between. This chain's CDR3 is CASSIRPESSYEQYF. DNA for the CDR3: TGTGCCAGTAGTATCCGTCCGGAAAGCTCCTACGAGCAGTACTTC.

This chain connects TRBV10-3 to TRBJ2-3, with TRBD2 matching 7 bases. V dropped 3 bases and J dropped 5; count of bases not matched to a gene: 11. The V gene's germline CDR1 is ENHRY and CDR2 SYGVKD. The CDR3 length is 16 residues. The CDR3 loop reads CAISDLEGGPGDTQYF. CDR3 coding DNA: TGTGCCATCAGTGACCTAGAGGGAGGGCCAGGAGATACGCAGTATTTT.

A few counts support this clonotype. CDR3 residues: CASSEQGVYNEQFF. The DNA of the CDR3 is TGTGCCAGCAGTGAACAGGGGGTTTACAATGAGCAGTTCTTC. The V call is TRBV25-1, the J call TRBJ2-1, with 7 bases lining up with TRBD1. V was pared by 2 bases and J by 4 bases, with 2 bases of the junction left unmatched. In germline, CDR1 is MGHDK, CDR2 SYGVNS. The CDR3 runs to 14 residues.

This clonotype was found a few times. The CDR3 sequence is CASSVQGLAYNEQFF. CDR3 sequence (DNA): TGTGCCAGCAGCGTACAGGGACTAGCCTACAATGAGCAGTTCTTC. The V gene is TRBV9, the J gene TRBJ2-1, with 8 bases fitting TRBD2. The CDR3 covers 15 residues. V lost 1 base to trimming and J lost 2 bases; unmatched junction nucleotides: 2. CDR1 and CDR2 from the germline V gene are SGDLS and YYNGEE.

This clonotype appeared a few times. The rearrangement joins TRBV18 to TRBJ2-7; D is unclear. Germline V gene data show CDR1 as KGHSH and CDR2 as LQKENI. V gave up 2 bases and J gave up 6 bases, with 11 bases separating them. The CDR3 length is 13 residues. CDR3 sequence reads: CASSPGHVPEQYF. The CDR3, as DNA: TGTGCCAGCTCACCAGGCCACGTCCCCGAGCAGTACTTC.

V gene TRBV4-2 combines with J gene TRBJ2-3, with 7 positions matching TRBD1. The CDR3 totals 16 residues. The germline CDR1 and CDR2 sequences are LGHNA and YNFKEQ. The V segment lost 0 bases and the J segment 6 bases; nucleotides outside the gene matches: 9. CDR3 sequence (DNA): TGTGCCAGCAGCCAAGACCGGGACAGCCCCGGGGATACGCAGTATTTT. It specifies CASSQDRDSPGDTQYF.

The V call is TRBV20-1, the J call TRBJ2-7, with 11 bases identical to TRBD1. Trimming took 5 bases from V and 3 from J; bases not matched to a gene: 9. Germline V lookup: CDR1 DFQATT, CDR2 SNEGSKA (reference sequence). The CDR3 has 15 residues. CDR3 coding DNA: TGCAGTGCTTCCAACACCGGGACAGGGGGCTACGAGCAGTACTTC. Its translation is CSASNTGTGGYEQYF.

CDR3 bases: TGTGCCAGCAGTTTAAGGCCAGCGGATCAGCCCCAGCATTTT. It specifies CASSLRPADQPQHF. J is TRBJ1-5 and V is TRBV28; D is unresolved. Germline assignment: CDR1 MDHEN and CDR2 SYDVKM. The CDR3 loop spans 14 amino acids. With 2 bases removed from V and 5 bases from J, the gap between germline ends came to 10 bases.

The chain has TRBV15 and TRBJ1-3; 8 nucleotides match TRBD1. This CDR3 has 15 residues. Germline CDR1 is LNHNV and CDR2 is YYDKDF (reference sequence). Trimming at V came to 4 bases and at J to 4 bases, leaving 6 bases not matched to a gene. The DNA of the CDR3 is TGTGCCACCAGCATCGGACAGGGACCGGGAAACACCATATATTTT. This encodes CATSIGQGPGNTIYF.

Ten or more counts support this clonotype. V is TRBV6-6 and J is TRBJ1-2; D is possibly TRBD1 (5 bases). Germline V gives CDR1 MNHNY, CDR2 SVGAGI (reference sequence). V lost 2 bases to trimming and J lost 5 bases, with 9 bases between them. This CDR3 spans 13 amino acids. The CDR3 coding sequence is TGTGCCAGCAGTTACCAGGGCGGGTATGGCTACACCTTC. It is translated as CASSYQGGYGYTF.

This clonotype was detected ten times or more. Here the CDR3 DNA reads TGTGCCACCAGCGGGGAGCAAATCGGGGAGCTGTTTTTT. This codes for CATSGEQIGELFF. J is TRBJ2-2 and V is TRBV2; 7 positions match TRBD2. The V segment lost 10 bases and the J segment 7 bases; nucleotides outside the gene matches: 9. CDR1 and CDR2 from the germline V gene are SNHLY and FYNNEI. This CDR3 comprises 13 residues.

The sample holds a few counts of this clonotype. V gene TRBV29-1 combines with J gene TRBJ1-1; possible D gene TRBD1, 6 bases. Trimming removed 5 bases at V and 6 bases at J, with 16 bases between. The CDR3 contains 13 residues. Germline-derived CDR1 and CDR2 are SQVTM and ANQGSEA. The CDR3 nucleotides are TGCAGCGTTCAACCGGTCAGGGGCGCTGAAGCTTTCTTT. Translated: CSVQPVRGAEAFF.

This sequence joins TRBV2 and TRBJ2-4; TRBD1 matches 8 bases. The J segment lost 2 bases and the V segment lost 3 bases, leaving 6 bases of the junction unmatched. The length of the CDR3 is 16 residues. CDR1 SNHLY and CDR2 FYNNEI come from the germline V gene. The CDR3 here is CASSDIQGGTKNIQYF. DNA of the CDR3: TGTGCCAGCAGTGACATACAGGGGGGAACCAAAAACATTCAGTACTTC.

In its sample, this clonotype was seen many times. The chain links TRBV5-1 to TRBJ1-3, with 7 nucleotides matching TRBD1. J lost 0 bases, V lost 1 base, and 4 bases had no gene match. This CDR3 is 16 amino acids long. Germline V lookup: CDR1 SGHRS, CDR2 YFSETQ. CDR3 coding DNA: TGCGCCAGCAGCTTGTGGGACAGTCCCTCTGGAAACACCATATATTTT. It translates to CASSLWDSPSGNTIYF.

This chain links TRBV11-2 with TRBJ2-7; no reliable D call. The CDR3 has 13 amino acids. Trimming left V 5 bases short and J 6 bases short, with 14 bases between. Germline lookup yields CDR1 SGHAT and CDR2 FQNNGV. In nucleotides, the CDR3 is TGTGCCAGCAGCCCAAGCCCGAGGAGCGAGCAGTACTTC. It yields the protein CASSPSPRSEQYF.

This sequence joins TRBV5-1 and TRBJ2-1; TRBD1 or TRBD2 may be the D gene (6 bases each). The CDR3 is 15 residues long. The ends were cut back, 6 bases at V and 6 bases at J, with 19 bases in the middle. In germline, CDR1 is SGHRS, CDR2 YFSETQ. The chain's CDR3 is CASTPTGTPLNEQFF. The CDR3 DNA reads TGCGCCAGCACTCCCACAGGGACTCCCCTCAATGAGCAGTTCTTC.